This TCR beta chain was found in a study of shared clonotypes between healthy human individuals. Background on the study: The study used three CD4 naive, three CD4 memory, two CD8 naive and one CD8 memory plate per donor.

CD45RO-negative CD8 cells positively selected for CCR7 made up the naive population, which excluded terminally differentiated effector memory CD45RA+ cells. TCRdb keeps only in-frame clones here, not all; method: immunoSEQ multiplex PCR. The table includes 1.5 million to 2.5 million clones, about 95% detected once. V shed 2 bases and J shed 4 bases, with 12 bases lying between them. Per the germline V gene, CDR1 is GTSNPN and CDR2 is SVGIG (reference sequence). This CDR3 contains 13 residues. This TCR was recovered from a man younger than 35 in good health. The source material was naive CD8+ T cells sorted from blood. The chain recombines TRBV30 with TRBJ2-7; weak D call: TRBD1 (5 bases). The CDR3 protein is CAWSSHQGYEQYF. The CDR3 nucleotides are TGTGCCTGGAGTTCGCACCAGGGTTACGAGCAGTACTTC.